Listed below are T cell receptor beta chains from one sample, sequenced in a study of blood T cells in healthy people across ages. TCRdb itself ran the 5' RACE reads through MiXCR, one entry per CDR3 protein. The sample comprises about 1,400,000 distinct CDR3 sequences, 40% to 50% of which are singletons, and approximately 7.9% rests with the top ten. The sample comprised blood. These receptor sequences come from a woman aged 18-30 years in good health. Both conserved end residues are trimmed from each CDR3. Fields, in order: J gene, V gene, CDR3 protein.

TRBJ1-2 | TRBV11-2 | ASGGQGHGYT
TRBJ2-1 | TRBV2 | ASTGTSGPPSSSYNEQF
TRBJ1-1 | TRBV29-1 | SVDMGATEAF
TRBJ2-1 | TRBV29-1 | SVERVAEQF
TRBJ2-5 | TRBV11-3 | ASSLGRLAGGGETQY
TRBJ2-1 | TRBV9 | ASSASRDEQF
TRBJ2-1 | TRBV6-5 | ASSYPGQGKRGTYNEQF
TRBJ2-3 | TRBV10-3 | AISGQGRADTQY
TRBJ1-4 | TRBV6-6 | ASLLRRKLF
TRBJ2-1 | TRBV2 | ASRLNRGVDEQF
TRBJ2-5 | TRBV19 | ASGDREETQY
TRBJ2-1 | TRBV4-2 | ASSQVAGPGLDEQF
TRBJ2-3 | TRBV20-1 | SATSGRGDTQY
TRBJ1-1 | TRBV28 | ASSLLGGLGTEAF
TRBJ2-7 | TRBV27 | ASSLGPGPTYEQY
TRBJ2-7 | TRBV10-1 | ASSESGLADEQY
TRBJ2-3 | TRBV7-6 | ASSHRKDEAGGAGSTDTQY
TRBJ1-2 | TRBV27 | ASSLSNNYGYT
TRBJ2-3 | TRBV6-1 | ASRSLGAGTSTDTQY
TRBJ1-2 | TRBV6-1 | ATLTQDYGYT
TRBJ2-7 | TRBV6-5 | ASSYSSGLAGTYEQY
TRBJ2-1 | TRBV7-9 | ASSLRREDSYNEQF
TRBJ2-5 | TRBV28 | ASSLPQRGKY
TRBJ2-1 | TRBV9 | ASIEIAGSYNEQF
TRBJ2-1 | TRBV4-2 | ASSQAAPSSREQF